This paragraph covers one TCR beta chain sequence. What it binds is not known. The sample originates from a study of siplizumab effects on memory and regulatory T cells. Points from the study as a whole: Naive T cells appeared more diverse than memory cells and seemed to be major alloresponse contributors. No assignable naive or memory phenotype existed for roughly 80-97% of proliferating CD4+ or CD8+ clones.

Germline V gene data show CDR1 as SGHRS and CDR2 as YFSETQ. CDR3 length: 15 residues. The ends were cut back, 0 bases at V and 4 bases at J, with 10 bases in the middle. Clones were read by immunoSEQ multiplex PCR, and TCRdb kept only the in-frame ones, dropping some. The sample carries approximately 100,000 clones, about 90% recorded once. The source of this sequence is a human donor in good health. Source material: non-Treg CD4+ T cells sorted from blood. The chain recombines TRBV5-1 with TRBJ2-2; D uncertain. The CDR3 reads CASSLEVASTGELFF. The CDR3 nucleotides read TGCGCCAGCAGCTTGGAGGTAGCCAGCACCGGGGAGCTGTTTTTT. The whole variable domain, filled in from reference TRBV5-1 and TRBJ2-2, reads KAGVTQTPRYLIKTRGQQVTLSCSPISGHRSVSWYQQTPGQGLQFLFEYFSETQRNKGNFPGRFSGRQFSNSRSEMNVSTLELGDSALYLCASSLEVASTGELFFGEGSRLTVL.